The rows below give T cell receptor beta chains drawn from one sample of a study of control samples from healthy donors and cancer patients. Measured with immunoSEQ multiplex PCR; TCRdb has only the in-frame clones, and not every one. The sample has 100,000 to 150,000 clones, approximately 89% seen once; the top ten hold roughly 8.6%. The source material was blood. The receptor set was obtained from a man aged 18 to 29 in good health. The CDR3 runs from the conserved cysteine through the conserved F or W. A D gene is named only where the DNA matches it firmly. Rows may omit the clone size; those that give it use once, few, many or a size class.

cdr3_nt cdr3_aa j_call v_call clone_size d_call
TGTGCCAGCAGCTCGACAGTGAACACTGAAGCTTTCTTT CASSSTVNTEAFF TRBJ1-1 TRBV7-3 - -
TGTGCCAGCAGTTTATTCCTTGGGACAGGAGAAGAGACCCAGTACTTC CASSLFLGTGEETQYF TRBJ2-5 TRBV27 - TRBD1
TGTGCCAGCAGCTTCAGACAGCCTGCCGGGGCCCTCCACTTT CASSFRQPAGALHF TRBJ1-6 TRBV3-1/TRBV3-2 - -
TGTGCCAGCAGCTTGGAGACGCGGAGCACAGATACGCAGTATTTT CASSLETRSTDTQYF TRBJ2-3 TRBV5-4 - -
TGTGCCACCAGCAGAGGGGGGGCGCCGGGCACCGGGGAGCTGTTTTTT CATSRGGAPGTGELFF TRBJ2-2 TRBV15 - -
TGTGCCAGCAGCTTAATGCGTCAGGAATACGAGCAGTACTTC CASSLMRQEYEQYF TRBJ2-7 TRBV7-3 once -
TGTGCCAGTAGACGGACAGGGCAAGGACAGCCCCAGCATTTT CASRRTGQGQPQHF TRBJ1-5 TRBV19 - TRBD1
TGCAGCGCCGAAGAGGGCACTGAAGCTTTCTTT CSAEEGTEAFF TRBJ1-1 TRBV29-1 once -
TGTGCCAGCAGTGAATCCACAGGGGGGAATGGCTACACCTTC CASSESTGGNGYTF TRBJ1-2 TRBV6-1 - TRBD1
TGCGCCAGCAGCGACTTGGCTAGCGGGTTCAACACCGGGGAGCTGTTTTTT CASSDLASGFNTGELFF TRBJ2-2 TRBV10-1 - TRBD2
TGTGCCAGCAGCTTCACTAGCGTCCAGACCCAGTACTTC CASSFTSVQTQYF TRBJ2-5 TRBV5-6 - TRBD2
TGCGCCAGCAGCTTGGGTGGTGAGGAGACCCAGTACTTC CASSLGGEETQYF TRBJ2-5 TRBV5-1 - -
TGTGCCACCAGCGGAGACCCTAATCAAGAGACCCAGTACTTC CATSGDPNQETQYF TRBJ2-5 TRBV24-1 few -
TGTGCCACCAGTGATGAAGGGACAGAGACCGGGGAGCTGTTTTTT CATSDEGTETGELFF TRBJ2-2 TRBV24-1 - TRBD1
TGTGCCAGTAGTTCGGAACAGGGGGCCGGGACTGAAGCTTTCTTT CASSSEQGAGTEAFF TRBJ1-1 TRBV19 - TRBD1
TGTGCCTGGACCCTATACTGGGAGTACACTGAAGCTTTCTTT CAWTLYWEYTEAFF TRBJ1-1 TRBV30 - -
TGTGCCAGCAGCCCAACAGGGATGGGAGCTGGCTACACCTTC CASSPTGMGAGYTF TRBJ1-2 TRBV27 - -
TGTGCCAGCTCACCAGCTAGCGGGGGCCTTAACACCGGGGAGCTGTTTTTT CASSPASGGLNTGELFF TRBJ2-2 TRBV18 - TRBD2
TGTGCCAGCAGTAAGGGGGCTCTCCAAGAGACCCAGTACTTC CASSKGALQETQYF TRBJ2-5 TRBV6-2/TRBV6-3 - TRBD1
TGTGCCAGTAGTATAGAGACATCCTCTGGAAACACCATATATTTT CASSIETSSGNTIYF TRBJ1-3 TRBV19 - -